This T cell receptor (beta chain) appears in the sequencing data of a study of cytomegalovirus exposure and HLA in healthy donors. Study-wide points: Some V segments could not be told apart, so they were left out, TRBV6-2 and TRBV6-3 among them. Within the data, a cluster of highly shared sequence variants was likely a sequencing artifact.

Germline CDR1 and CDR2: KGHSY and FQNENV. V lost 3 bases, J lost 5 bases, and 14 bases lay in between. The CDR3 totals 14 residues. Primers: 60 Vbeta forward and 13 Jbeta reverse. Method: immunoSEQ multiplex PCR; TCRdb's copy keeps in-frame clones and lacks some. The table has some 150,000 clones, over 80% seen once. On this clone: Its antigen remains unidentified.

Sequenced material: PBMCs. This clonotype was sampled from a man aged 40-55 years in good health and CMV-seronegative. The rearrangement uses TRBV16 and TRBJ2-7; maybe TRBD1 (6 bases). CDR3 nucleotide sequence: TGTGCCAGCAGCCACTGGGACATCCCCAACGAGCAGTACTTC. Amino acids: CASSHWDIPNEQYF.